The table lists the clone carrying this T cell receptor beta chain with a few counts. Its antigen is as yet unknown. This sample was taken from a study of vaccination effects on CD4 cells after COVID-19. Expansion with viral peptide pools was applied to antigen-specific CD4+ T cells by the ViraFEST assay prior to sequencing. A 10-day culture period preceded the isolation of CD4+ T cells. As their vaccination, participants received two doses of either BNT162b2 or mRNA-1273. IL-2 at 9 to 10 IU/ml and peptides at 7.5 to 10 ug/ml were added to cultured PBMC, fewer than 2.5 million per well. CDR1 is MDHEN, CDR2 SYDVKM, per germline. The CDR3 has 11 residues. Trimming removed 8 bases at V and 8 bases at J, with 7 bases between. The protocol was immunoSEQ multiplex PCR, while the TCRdb copy is restricted to in-frame clones and leaves out a portion. The data show fewer than 90,000 clones, more than 60% seen once.

This sequence joins TRBV28 and TRBJ1-6, with D possibly matching TRBD1 (5 bases). Sequencing was performed on CD4+ T cells from PBMCs cultured with HCoV-OC43 spike peptides, taken after COVID-19 vaccination. Subset described: HCoV-OC43 spike overlapping peptide pool stimulation. This TCR derives from a human donor who received a COVID-19 vaccine. The CDR3 nucleotides read TGTGCCAGCCGGGGGTATTCACCCCTCCACTTT. Its protein is CASRGYSPLHF.